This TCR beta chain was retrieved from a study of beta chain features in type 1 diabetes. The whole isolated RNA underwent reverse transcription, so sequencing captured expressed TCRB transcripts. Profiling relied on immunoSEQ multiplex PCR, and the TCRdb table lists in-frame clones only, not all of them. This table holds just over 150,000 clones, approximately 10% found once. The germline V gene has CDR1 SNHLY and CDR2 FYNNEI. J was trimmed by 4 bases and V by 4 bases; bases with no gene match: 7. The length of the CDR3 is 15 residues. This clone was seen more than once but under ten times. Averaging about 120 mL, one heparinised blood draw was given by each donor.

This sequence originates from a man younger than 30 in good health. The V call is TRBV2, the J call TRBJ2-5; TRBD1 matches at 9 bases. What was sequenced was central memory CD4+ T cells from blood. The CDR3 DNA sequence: TGTGCCAGCAGTGCCGGGACAGGGAGGGGAGAGACCCAGTACTTC. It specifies CASSAGTGRGETQYF.